This TCR beta chain was sequenced for a study of cytomegalovirus exposure and HLA in healthy donors. Primers: 60 Vbeta forward and 13 Jbeta reverse. Generated by immunoSEQ multiplex PCR, the TCRdb table keeps only in-frame clones and is missing some. Of about 140,000 clones in the sample, around four fifths were seen once. CDR1 is SEHNR and CDR2 is FQNEAQ in the germline V gene (reference sequence). The V gene lost 1 base and the J gene lost 1 base, with 14 bases spanning the gap. The CDR3 contains 17 residues. This rearrangement joins TRBV7-9 to TRBJ2-1, with D maybe TRBD2 (5 bases). This sequence originates from a middle-aged woman in good health and CMV-seronegative. Source material: PBMCs. The CDR3 sequence is CASSLGSLWESYNEQFF. The CDR3 nucleotides are TGTGCCAGCAGCTTAGGATCTTTATGGGAGTCCTACAATGAGCAGTTCTTC.